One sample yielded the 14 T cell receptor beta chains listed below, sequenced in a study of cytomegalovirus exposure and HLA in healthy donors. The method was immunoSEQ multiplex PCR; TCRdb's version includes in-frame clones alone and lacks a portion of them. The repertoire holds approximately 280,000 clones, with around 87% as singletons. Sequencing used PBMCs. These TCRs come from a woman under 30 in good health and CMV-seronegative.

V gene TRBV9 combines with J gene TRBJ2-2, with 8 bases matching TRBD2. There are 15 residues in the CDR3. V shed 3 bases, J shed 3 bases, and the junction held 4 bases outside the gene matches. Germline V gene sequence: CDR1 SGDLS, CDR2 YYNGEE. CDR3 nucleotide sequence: TGTGCCAGCAGCGCCGGGAGGGCCTACACCGGGGAGCTGTTTTTT. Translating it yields CASSAGRAYTGELFF.

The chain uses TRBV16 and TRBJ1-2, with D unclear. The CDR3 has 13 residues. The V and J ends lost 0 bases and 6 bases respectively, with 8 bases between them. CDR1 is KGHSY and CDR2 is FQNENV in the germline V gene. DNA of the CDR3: TGTGCCAGCAGCCAATCGAAACTAGATGGCTACACCTTC. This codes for CASSQSKLDGYTF. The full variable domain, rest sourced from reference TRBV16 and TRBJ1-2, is GEEVAQTPKHLVRGEGQKAKLYCAPIKGHSYVFWYQQVLKNEFKFLISFQNENVFDETGMPKERFSAKCLPNSPCSLEIQATKLEDSAVYFCASSQSKLDGYTFGSGTRLTVV.

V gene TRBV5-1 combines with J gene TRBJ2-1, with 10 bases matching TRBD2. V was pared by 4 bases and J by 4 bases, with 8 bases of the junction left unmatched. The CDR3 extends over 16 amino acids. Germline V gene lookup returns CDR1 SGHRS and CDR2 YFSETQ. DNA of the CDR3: TGCGCCAGCAGCCCCACCACTAGCGGGGAGTACAATGAGCAGTTCTTC. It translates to CASSPTTSGEYNEQFF.

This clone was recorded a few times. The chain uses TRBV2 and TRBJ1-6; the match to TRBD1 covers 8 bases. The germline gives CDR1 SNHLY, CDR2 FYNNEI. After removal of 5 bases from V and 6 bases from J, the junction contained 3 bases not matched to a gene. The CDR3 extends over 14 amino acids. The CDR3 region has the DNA TGTGCCAGCAGTTCGGACAGGGCTAATTCACCCCTCCACTTT. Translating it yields CASSSDRANSPLHF.

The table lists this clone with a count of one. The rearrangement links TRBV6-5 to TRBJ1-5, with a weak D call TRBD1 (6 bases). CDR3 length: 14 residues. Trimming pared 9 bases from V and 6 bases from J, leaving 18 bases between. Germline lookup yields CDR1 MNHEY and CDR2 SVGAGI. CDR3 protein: CASKRAGGSQPQHF. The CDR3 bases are TGTGCCAGTAAACGGGCGGGGGGCAGTCAGCCCCAGCATTTT.

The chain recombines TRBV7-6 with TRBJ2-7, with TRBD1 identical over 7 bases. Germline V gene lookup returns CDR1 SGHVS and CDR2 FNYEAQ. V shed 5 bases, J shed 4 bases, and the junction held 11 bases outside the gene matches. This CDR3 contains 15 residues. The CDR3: CASSQDPTGSYEQYF. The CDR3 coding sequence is TGTGCCAGCAGCCAGGACCCGACAGGGTCGTACGAGCAGTACTTC.

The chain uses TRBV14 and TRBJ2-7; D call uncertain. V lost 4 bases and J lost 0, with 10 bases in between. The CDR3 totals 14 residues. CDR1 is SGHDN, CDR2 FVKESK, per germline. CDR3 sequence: CASSPLISSYEQYF. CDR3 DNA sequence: TGTGCCAGCAGCCCCCTTATCAGCTCCTACGAGCAGTACTTC.

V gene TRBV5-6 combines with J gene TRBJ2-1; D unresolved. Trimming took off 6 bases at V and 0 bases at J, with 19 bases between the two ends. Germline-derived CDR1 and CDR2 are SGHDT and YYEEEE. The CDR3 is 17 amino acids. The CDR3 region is CASTPADSAVSYNEQFF. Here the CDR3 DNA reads TGTGCCAGCACCCCGGCGGATTCAGCTGTCTCCTACAATGAGCAGTTCTTC.

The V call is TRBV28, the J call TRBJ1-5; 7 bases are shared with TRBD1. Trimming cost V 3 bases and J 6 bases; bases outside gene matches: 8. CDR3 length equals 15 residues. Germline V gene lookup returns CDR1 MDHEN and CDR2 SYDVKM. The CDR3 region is CASSLNRGHFQPQHF. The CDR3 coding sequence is TGTGCCAGCAGTTTGAACAGGGGACACTTTCAGCCCCAGCATTTT.

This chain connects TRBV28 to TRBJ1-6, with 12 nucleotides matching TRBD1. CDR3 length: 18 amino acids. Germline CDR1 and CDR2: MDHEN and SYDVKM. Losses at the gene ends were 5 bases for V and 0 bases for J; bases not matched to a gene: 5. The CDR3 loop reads CASSQPGQGASYNSPLHF. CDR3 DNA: TGTGCCAGCAGTCAACCGGGACAGGGGGCCTCCTATAATTCACCCCTCCACTTT.

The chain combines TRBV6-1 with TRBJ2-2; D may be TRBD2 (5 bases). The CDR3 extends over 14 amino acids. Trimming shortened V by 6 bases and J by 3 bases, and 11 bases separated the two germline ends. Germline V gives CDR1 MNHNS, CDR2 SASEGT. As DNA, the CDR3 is TGTGCCAGCAGGATTATCGGGGACACCGGGGAGCTGTTTTTT. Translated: CASRIIGDTGELFF.

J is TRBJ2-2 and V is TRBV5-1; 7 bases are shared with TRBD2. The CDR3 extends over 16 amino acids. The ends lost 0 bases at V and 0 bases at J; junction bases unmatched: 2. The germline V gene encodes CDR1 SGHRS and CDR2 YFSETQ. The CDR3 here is CASSLDGRTNTGELFF. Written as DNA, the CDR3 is TGCGCCAGCAGCTTGGACGGGAGGACGAACACCGGGGAGCTGTTTTTT.

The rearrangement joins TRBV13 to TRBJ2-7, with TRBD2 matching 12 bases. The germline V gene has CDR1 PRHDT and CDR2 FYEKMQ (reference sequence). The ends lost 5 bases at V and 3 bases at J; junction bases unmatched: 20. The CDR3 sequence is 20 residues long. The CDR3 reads CASSPTSGRLAQGSHYEQYF. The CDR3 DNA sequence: TGTGCCAGCAGCCCAACTAGCGGGAGGCTAGCCCAAGGGAGCCACTACGAGCAGTACTTC.

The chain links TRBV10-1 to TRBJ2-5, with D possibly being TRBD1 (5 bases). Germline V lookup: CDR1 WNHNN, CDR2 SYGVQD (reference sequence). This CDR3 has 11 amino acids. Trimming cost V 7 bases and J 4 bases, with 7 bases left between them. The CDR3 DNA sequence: TGCGCCAGCATCCAGGGAGAGACCCAGTACTTC. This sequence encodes CASIQGETQYF.